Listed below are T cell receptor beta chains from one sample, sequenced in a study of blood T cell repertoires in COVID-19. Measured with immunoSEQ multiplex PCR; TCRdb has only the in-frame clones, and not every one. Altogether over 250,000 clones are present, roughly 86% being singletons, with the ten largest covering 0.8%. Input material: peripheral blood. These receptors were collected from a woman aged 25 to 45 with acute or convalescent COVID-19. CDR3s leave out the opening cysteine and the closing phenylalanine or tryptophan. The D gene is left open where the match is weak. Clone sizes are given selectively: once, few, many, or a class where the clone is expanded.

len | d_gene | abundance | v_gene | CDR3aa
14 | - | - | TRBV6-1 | ASSEPRRAGKETQY
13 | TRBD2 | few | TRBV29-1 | SVWTSGIPSYEQY
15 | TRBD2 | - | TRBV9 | ASSLYLGTSSYNEQF
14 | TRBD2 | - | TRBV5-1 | ASSQELAGGLYEQY
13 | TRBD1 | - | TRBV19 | ASSMVGQGTQPQH
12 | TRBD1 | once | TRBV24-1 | ATPQGTVNYEQY
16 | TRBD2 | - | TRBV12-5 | ASGLLTSGPTRDNEQF
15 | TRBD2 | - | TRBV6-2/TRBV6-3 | ASSYGTSGRNTGELF
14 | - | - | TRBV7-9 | ASSFRAGQSWETQY
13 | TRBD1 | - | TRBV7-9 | ASSETGTGADTQY
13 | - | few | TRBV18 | ASSPLQGGTAEQY
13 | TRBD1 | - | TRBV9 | ASSFHRGEVSPLH
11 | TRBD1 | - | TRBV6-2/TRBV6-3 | ASSLQGATEAF
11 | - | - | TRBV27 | ASSYRDGQPQH
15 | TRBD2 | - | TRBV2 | ASSEPAPSGRGNEQF
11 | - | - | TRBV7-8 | ASSLGTRYEQY
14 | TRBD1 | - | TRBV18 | ASSPLGQGASYEQY
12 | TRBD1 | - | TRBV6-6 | ASSETGGNSPLH
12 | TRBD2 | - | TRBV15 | ATSRDLAAETQY
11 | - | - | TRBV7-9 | ASRFTEQETQY
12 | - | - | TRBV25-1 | ASSEAHRPGELF
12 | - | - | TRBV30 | AWSVLAETGELF
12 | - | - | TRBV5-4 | ASSPQGIRYGYT
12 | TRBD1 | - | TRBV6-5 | ASSPRTGTYEQY
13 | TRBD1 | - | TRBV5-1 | ASSEGQGAAYEQY
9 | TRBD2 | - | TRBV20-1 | SARGGYEQY
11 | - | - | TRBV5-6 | ASSLGQNYGYT
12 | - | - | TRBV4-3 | ASSQDRVGNTIY
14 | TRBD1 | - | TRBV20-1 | SASSTWTGDYNEQF
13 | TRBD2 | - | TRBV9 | ASSPPGTIYNEQF
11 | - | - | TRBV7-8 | ASSRGANTEAF
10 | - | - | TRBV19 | ASAETNTEAF
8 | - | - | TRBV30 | AWGGPEAF
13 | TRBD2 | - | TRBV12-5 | ASGLATSGTHEQY
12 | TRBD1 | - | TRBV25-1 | ASSERTGVEKLF